The source of this T cell receptor (beta chain) is a study of T cell responses to AZD1222 COVID-19 vaccine. General study points: Once two AZD1222 doses were given, Spike-specific TCR breadth and depth went up. Donors were largely white British and mainly female; clonal diversity was possibly underestimated. Sampling captured repertoires only after the peak T cell response.

Pooled together were second doses at about 4 or about 12 weeks. The table came from immunoSEQ multiplex PCR; TCRdb's copy has only in-frame clones and leaves some out. The sample holds around 140,000 clones; roughly 91% are singletons and the top ten take 1% to 1.4%. A word on this clone: Its antigen is still unknown.

The origin of this receptor is an adult who received the AZD1222 COVID-19 vaccine. The source was peripheral blood, collected 28 days after the second AZD1222 dose.

The CDR3 DNA follows: TGTGCCAGCAGAAGACAGGGTACTGGAAACACCATATATTTT. Its translation: CASRRQGTGNTIYF. The chain combines TRBV7-9 with TRBJ1-3, with 7 positions matching TRBD1. Germline loops: CDR1 SEHNR, CDR2 FQNEAQ (reference sequence). J gave up 2 bases and V 6 bases, and 4 bases lay outside the gene matches. The CDR3 is 14 residues long.